Presented here are 23 T cell receptor beta chains from one specimen sequenced in a study of blood T cell repertoires in COVID-19. Using immunoSEQ multiplex PCR, the repertoire was profiled, and TCRdb retains in-frame clones only, with some absent. The sample holds about 98,000 clones, around 81% seen once. Sequences were obtained from peripheral blood. The receptor source for this set is a man in his 60s with acute or convalescent COVID-19.

This sequence joins TRBV12-3 or TRBV12-4 and TRBJ1-1; maybe TRBD1 (6 bases). Trimming cost V 5 bases and J 7 bases, with 14 bases left between them. The CDR3 contains 13 residues. The CDR3 protein is CASSRTGIDEAFF. As DNA, the CDR3 is TGTGCCAGCAGTCGAACAGGGATTGATGAAGCTTTCTTT.

This chain joins TRBV12-5 and TRBJ1-3; TRBD1 is a possible D gene (6 bases). This CDR3 has 14 amino acids. Germline V gene sequence: CDR1 LGHNT, CDR2 FRNRAP. The V end was cut by 7 bases, the J end by 2 bases, with 12 bases between. The DNA for the CDR3 is TGTGCTAGTGAACCACAGGGCCCTGGAAACACCATATATTTT. This encodes CASEPQGPGNTIYF.

This clone was observed a single time. The chain carries TRBV21-1 and TRBJ1-2. TRBV21-1 is a pseudogene locus. CDR3 length: 16 residues. The CDR3 here is CASSKEGGGRNYGYTF. CDR3 DNA: TGTGCCAGCAGCAAAGAAGGGGGGGGCAGGAACTATGGCTACACCTTC.

The chain uses TRBV13 and TRBJ1-2, with 7 bases lining up with TRBD1. The CDR3 consists of 15 residues. Germline V gene lookup returns CDR1 PRHDT and CDR2 FYEKMQ (reference sequence). With V trimmed by 5 bases and J by 8 bases, 14 bases remained unmatched. The CDR3 is CASSTRQGKAMGYTF. Here the CDR3 DNA reads TGTGCCAGCAGCACCCGACAGGGAAAGGCTATGGGCTACACCTTC. Variable domain in full (rest from reference TRBV13 and TRBJ1-2): AAGVIQSPRHLIKEKRETATLKCYPIPRHDTVYWYQQGPGQDPQFLISFYEKMQSDKGSIPDRFSAQQFSDYHSELNMSSLELGDSALYFCASSTRQGKAMGYTFGSGTRLTVV.

The rearrangement joins TRBV5-1 to TRBJ1-1; 8 nucleotides match TRBD1. Germline trimming cut 4 bases from V and 8 bases from J; bases unmatched to any gene: 7. Germline-derived CDR1 and CDR2 are SGHRS and YFSETQ. This CDR3 contains 13 residues. The CDR3 DNA sequence: TGCGCCAGCAGCCCGCGGACAGGGTGGGAAGCTTTCTTT. This encodes CASSPRTGWEAFF.

In this sample, this clone turned up a few times. This chain connects TRBV12-3 or TRBV12-4 to TRBJ1-5; the D gene is possibly TRBD1 (6 bases). CDR3 length equals 13 residues. V gave up 7 bases and J gave up 3 bases, with 10 bases separating them. CDR3 protein: CASTTGNNQPQHF. The CDR3 DNA sequence: TGTGCCAGCACAACAGGGAACAATCAGCCCCAGCATTTT.

This chain uses TRBV7-9 with TRBJ2-5; D is uncertain. The V and J ends lost 2 bases and 2 bases respectively, with 9 bases between them. CDR3 length equals 14 residues. Germline values: CDR1 SEHNR, CDR2 FQNEAQ (reference sequence). This CDR3 reads CASSLRQSQETQYF. CDR3 coding DNA: TGTGCCAGCAGCTTAAGACAATCACAAGAGACCCAGTACTTC.

The chain links TRBV7-6 to TRBJ1-1; D unresolved. The ends were cut back, 5 bases at V and 5 bases at J, with 18 bases in the middle. The CDR3 length is 15 residues. Germline lookup yields CDR1 SGHVS and CDR2 FNYEAQ. The CDR3 loop is CASSLDGPAGTEAFF. As DNA, the CDR3 is TGTGCCAGCAGCCTAGATGGGCCGGCAGGAACTGAAGCTTTCTTT.

The gene calls are TRBV6-2 or TRBV6-3 and TRBJ1-5; D ambiguous. Trimming stripped 2 bases from V and 7 bases from J, with 6 bases between. Germline V gene data show CDR1 as MNHEY and CDR2 as SVGEGT. The CDR3 runs to 12 residues. CDR3 in amino acids: CASSYVRQPQHF. Here the CDR3 DNA reads TGTGCCAGCAGTTACGTTCGGCAGCCCCAGCATTTT.

The chain uses TRBV5-1 and TRBJ2-7; D remains unclear. Looked up from germline, CDR1 is SGHRS and CDR2 is YFSETQ. V was clipped by 7 bases and J by 0 bases, with 14 bases between them. The length of the CDR3 is 14 residues. CDR3 amino acids: CASFSEASSYEQYF. The CDR3, as DNA: TGCGCCAGCTTCTCGGAAGCGAGCTCCTACGAGCAGTACTTC.

The V and J genes are TRBV7-3 and TRBJ1-1; no clear D gene. This CDR3 is built from 13 residues. The germline CDR1 and CDR2 sequences are SGHTA and FQGTGA. Trimming removed 2 bases from V and 8 bases from J, with 12 bases in between. CDR3 amino acids: CASSLSNGGEAFF. The CDR3 DNA sequence: TGTGCCAGCAGCTTATCAAATGGCGGCGAAGCTTTCTTT.

The chain uses TRBV10-3 and TRBJ1-5, with D perhaps matching TRBD1 (6 bases). CDR1 is ENHRY, CDR2 SYGVKD, per germline. The CDR3 spans 13 residues. V was cut by 3 bases and J by 7 bases, with 10 bases left in between. The CDR3 reads CAISDRTEQPQHF. CDR3 DNA sequence: TGTGCCATCAGTGACCGGACAGAGCAGCCCCAGCATTTT.

A single count supports this clone. The V call is TRBV7-9, the J call TRBJ2-7; D is undetermined. Germline CDR1 SEHNR, CDR2 FQNEAQ (reference sequence). The CDR3 contains 13 residues. V shed 1 base and J shed 3 bases, with 7 bases lying between them. The CDR3 DNA reads TGTGCCAGCAGCTTAGGTAGTGGCTACGAGCAGTACTTC. Translating gives CASSLGSGYEQYF.

This chain uses TRBV7-8 with TRBJ1-2, with TRBD1 matching 8 bases. Germline V gene sequence: CDR1 SGHVS, CDR2 FQNEAQ. V dropped 8 bases and J dropped 2; count of bases not matched to a gene: 10. The CDR3 runs 15 residues. The CDR3 sequence: CASGPRGQRNYGYTF. CDR3 in DNA: TGTGCCAGCGGACCCAGGGGGCAAAGAAACTATGGCTACACCTTC.

This clone was seen more than once but under ten times. The sample carries other DNA sequences with the same CDR3. The J gene is TRBJ1-3, the V gene TRBV7-9; D may be TRBD1 (5 bases). This CDR3 contains 14 residues. V was cut by 3 bases and J by 2 bases, with 8 bases left in between. Germline CDR1 and CDR2: SEHNR and FQNEAQ (reference sequence). CDR3 sequence reads: CASSFTGAGNTIYF. The CDR3 bases are TGTGCCAGCAGCTTCACAGGAGCTGGAAACACCATATATTTT.

The chain joins TRBV6-2 or TRBV6-3 to TRBJ2-7, with D possibly matching TRBD2 (5 bases). The germline V and J ends were trimmed by 3 bases and 3 bases, with 12 bases remaining between them. The CDR3 is 14 amino acids. The germline CDR1 and CDR2 sequences are MNHEY and SVGEGT. The CDR3 nucleotides read TGTGCCAGCAGTTATCAAGCGGAGAACTACGAGCAGTACGTC. It is translated as CASSYQAENYEQYV.

The rearrangement joins TRBV7-9 to TRBJ1-1; D might be TRBD1 (6 bases). V dropped 5 bases and J dropped 1 base, with 14 bases sitting between them. The CDR3 is made up of 15 amino acids. Germline V CDR1 and CDR2: SEHNR, FQNEAQ (reference sequence). DNA for the CDR3: TGTGCCAGCAGCGTGGGACAATCCACGAACACTGAAGCTTTCTTT. It yields the protein CASSVGQSTNTEAFF.

V is TRBV7-2 and J is TRBJ1-2; no clear D. Per germline, CDR1 SGHTA and CDR2 FQGNSA. V lost 1 base and J 0 bases, leaving 9 bases between the germline ends. This CDR3 has 15 amino acids. The CDR3 sequence is CASSLGGITNYGYTF. The CDR3 bases are TGTGCCAGCAGCTTAGGAGGAATTACTAACTATGGCTACACCTTC.

The chain has TRBV11-3 and TRBJ2-1, with D possibly being TRBD2 (5 bases). Germline CDR1 SGHNT, CDR2 YENEEA. The V end lost 0 bases, the J end lost 5 bases, and 8 bases lay between the germline ends. The CDR3 has 14 amino acids. The CDR3 sequence: CASSLDSENNEQFF. Here the CDR3 DNA reads TGTGCCAGCAGCTTAGATAGCGAGAACAATGAGCAGTTCTTC.

The chain couples TRBV25-1 to TRBJ2-4, with TRBD2 identical over 7 bases. The V gene's germline CDR1 is MGHDK and CDR2 SYGVNS. This CDR3 is built from 14 residues. J gave up 6 bases and V 2 bases, and 4 bases lay outside the gene matches. CDR3 residues: CASSEPGLGNIQYF. The CDR3 DNA reads TGTGCCAGCAGTGAACCAGGACTAGGAAACATTCAGTACTTC. Full variable domain (rest looked up from reference TRBV25-1 and TRBJ2-4): EADIYQTPRYLVIGTGKKITLECSQTMGHDKMYWYQQDPGMELHLIHYSYGVNSTEKGDLSSESTVSRIRTEHFPLTLESARPSHTSQYLCASSEPGLGNIQYFGAGTRLSVL.

The rearrangement links TRBV18 to TRBJ1-5, with D maybe TRBD1 (6 bases). The germline V and J ends were trimmed by 2 bases and 6 bases, with 14 bases remaining between them. The CDR3 contains 15 residues. Germline CDR1 is KGHSH and CDR2 is LQKENI. This CDR3 reads CASSPAGGRSQPQHF. DNA of the CDR3: TGTGCCAGCTCACCAGCGGGGGGCCGCAGTCAGCCCCAGCATTTT.

The CDR3 DNA sequence: TGTGCCAGCAGCTCGTCTAGCGCCAAAAACATTCAGTACTTC. This codes for CASSSSSAKNIQYF. V is TRBV7-2 and J is TRBJ2-4; D might be TRBD2 (5 bases). The CDR3 has 14 residues. Germline CDR1 SGHTA, CDR2 FQGNSA. Trimming pared 4 bases from V and 1 base from J, leaving 8 bases between. The entire variable domain, with the rest obtained from reference TRBV7-2 and TRBJ2-4, is as follows: GAGVSQSPSNKVTEKGKDVELRCDPISGHTALYWYRQSLGQGLEFLIYFQGNSAPDKSGLPSDRFSAERTGGSVSTLTIQRTQQEDSAVYLCASSSSSAKNIQYFGAGTRLSVL.

This rearrangement joins TRBV27 to TRBJ1-2, with TRBD1 as a possible D gene (6 bases). Germline lookup yields CDR1 MNHEY and CDR2 SMNVEV (reference sequence). The V end lost 0 bases, the J end lost 3 bases, and 8 bases lay between the germline ends. CDR3 length: 14 residues. The CDR3: CASSLSYRDYGYTF. The DNA of the CDR3 is TGTGCCAGCAGTTTATCGTACAGGGACTATGGCTACACCTTC.